This T cell receptor beta chain was retrieved from a study of cytomegalovirus exposure and HLA in healthy donors. The protocol was immunoSEQ multiplex PCR, while the TCRdb copy is restricted to in-frame clones and leaves out a portion. Found here are around 200,000 clones, around 88% of them singletons; the top ten hold 2.9%. A note on this clone: The antigen is not known.

Study results and caveats: Specificity of a few CMV-associated chains for CMV antigens was verified in vitro.

Germline V CDR1 and CDR2: SGHTA, FQGNSA. V shed 3 bases and J 0 bases; nucleotides not matched to a gene: 5. The CDR3 spans 15 residues. The origin of this receptor is a woman aged 18-29 years in good health and CMV-seronegative. The specimen sequenced was PBMCs. The chain carries TRBV7-2 and TRBJ2-7, with 7 bases aligning to TRBD2. The CDR3 DNA reads as TGTGCCAGCAGCTTCAGACTAGCTTCCTCCTACGAGCAGTACTTC. Translating it yields CASSFRLASSYEQYF.